Following are 14 T cell receptor beta chains from one sample sequenced in a study of control samples from healthy donors and cancer patients. Repertoires were generated with immunoSEQ multiplex PCR, while TCRdb's copy carries only in-frame clones and drops some. The table includes about 120,000 clones, over 90% detected once. The source material was blood. All receptors come from a man younger than 45 in good health.

This clone is a singleton in its sample. V and J are TRBV9 and TRBJ2-5; 11 bases are shared with TRBD2. Germline V lookup: CDR1 SGDLS, CDR2 YYNGEE. Trimming removed 4 bases from V and 5 bases from J; junction bases left unmatched: 10. The CDR3 extends over 16 amino acids. The CDR3, as DNA: TGTGCCAGCAGCCCCCAAGGGGGACTAGCGGCGGAGACCCAGTACTTC. Amino acid sequence: CASSPQGGLAAETQYF.

The rearrangement uses TRBV7-3 and TRBJ2-3, with D perhaps matching TRBD1 or TRBD2 (6 bases each). The germline CDR1 and CDR2 sequences are SGHTA and FQGTGA. The CDR3 totals 15 residues. V shed 2 bases and J shed 1 base, with 10 bases lying between them. The CDR3 sequence: CASSLRRGGTDTQYF. DNA for the CDR3: TGTGCCAGCAGCTTACGTAGGGGGGGCACAGATACGCAGTATTTT.

The chain is built from TRBV27 and TRBJ1-1; the D is unclear. The CDR3 runs to 15 residues. Germline CDR1 MNHEY, CDR2 SMNVEV (reference sequence). The V end was cut by 8 bases, the J end by 0 bases, with 16 bases between. CDR3 DNA: TGTGCCAGCTATTACTCGAACACCCTGAACACTGAAGCTTTCTTT. Translation gives CASYYSNTLNTEAFF.

The chain employs TRBV19 and TRBJ2-5, with 7 bases aligning to TRBD1. Germline CDR1 LNHDA, CDR2 SQIVND (reference sequence). V trimming: 7 bases; J trimming: 5 bases; junction bases outside the gene matches: 10. The length of the CDR3 is 14 residues. The CDR3 sequence is CASMATGLGETQYF. Written as DNA, the CDR3 is TGTGCCAGTATGGCGACAGGGCTGGGGGAGACCCAGTACTTC. The whole variable domain, remainder taken from reference TRBV19 and TRBJ2-5, is DGGITQSPKYLFRKEGQNVTLSCEQNLNHDAMYWYRQDPGQGLRLIYYSQIVNDFQKGDIAEGYSVSREKKESFPLTVTSAQKNPTAFYLCASMATGLGETQYFGPGTRLLVL.

The chain employs TRBV5-6 and TRBJ2-7; D not resolved. Germline-derived CDR1 and CDR2 are SGHDT and YYEEEE. The CDR3 length is 14 residues. V was clipped by 2 bases and J by 4 bases, with 13 bases between them. The CDR3 region is CASSFSAGGYEQYF. The DNA for the CDR3 is TGTGCCAGCAGCTTTTCCGCTGGCGGATACGAGCAGTACTTC.

The chain is built from TRBV6-5 and TRBJ1-4; 9 bases line up with TRBD1. Germline assignment: CDR1 MNHEY and CDR2 SVGAGI. The length of the CDR3 is 13 residues. The trim removed 7 bases at V and 8 bases at J, leaving 5 bases unmatched. The DNA of the CDR3 is TGTGCCAGCAAAGGGACAGGGCAAGAAAAACTGTTTTTT. This sequence encodes CASKGTGQEKLFF.

The rearrangement joins TRBV15 to TRBJ1-6; D call uncertain. Germline CDR1 is LNHNV and CDR2 is YYDKDF (reference sequence). With 3 bases removed from V and 7 bases from J, the gap between germline ends came to 10 bases. The CDR3 spans 14 residues. The CDR3 DNA is TGTGCCACCAGCAGTTATCAGGAGAATTCACCCCTCCACTTT. This codes for CATSSYQENSPLHF.

This clone was seen a few times. V usage is TRBV6-5 and J usage is TRBJ1-1; 9 nucleotides align to TRBD1. Germline V CDR1 and CDR2: MNHEY, SVGAGI. The junction had 3 bases not matched to a gene; V was cut back by 6 bases and J by 4 bases. The CDR3 extends over 13 amino acids. The CDR3 loop reads CASRVDRGTEAFF. CDR3 in DNA: TGTGCCAGCAGGGTGGACAGGGGCACTGAAGCTTTCTTT.

In this sample, this clone turned up once. The chain combines TRBV3-1 (or the pseudogene TRBV3-2) with TRBJ1-2; D unresolved. The germline CDR1 and CDR2 sequences are LGHDT and YNNKEL (reference sequence). Trimming pared 0 bases from V and 8 bases from J, leaving 13 bases between. The CDR3 extends over 14 amino acids. CDR3 coding DNA: TGTGCCAGCAGCCAAGATCCCTGGACGAGGGGCTACACCTTC. As protein: CASSQDPWTRGYTF.

The V call is TRBV28, the J call TRBJ1-1; D is perhaps TRBD1 (5 bases). This CDR3 spans 13 amino acids. Germline lookup yields CDR1 MDHEN and CDR2 SYDVKM. V shed 5 bases and J shed 4 bases, with 11 bases lying between them. CDR3 in amino acids: CASSGGGRTEAFF. The CDR3 DNA is TGTGCCAGCAGTGGGGGGGGTCGCACTGAAGCTTTCTTT. Full variable domain (outside the CDR3, taken from reference TRBV28 and TRBJ1-1): DVKVTQSSRYLVKRTGEKVFLECVQDMDHENMFWYRQDPGLGLRLIYFSYDVKMKEKGDIPEGYSVSREKKERFSLILESASTNQTSMYLCASSGGGRTEAFFGQGTRLTVV.

The gene calls are TRBV19 and TRBJ1-5, with D unclear. CDR1 and CDR2 from the germline V gene are LNHDA and SQIVND (reference sequence). The CDR3 is made up of 14 amino acids. Trimming stripped 3 bases from V and 6 bases from J, with 12 bases between. CDR3 protein: CASSMVSLGQPQHF. For the CDR3, the DNA is TGTGCCAGTAGTATGGTCAGCTTAGGTCAGCCCCAGCATTTT.

The chain joins TRBV7-2 to TRBJ1-2; weak D call: TRBD1 (5 bases). The CDR3 has 16 residues. Trimming left V 6 bases short and J 8 bases short, with 25 bases between. Germline CDR1 is SGHTA and CDR2 is FQGNSA. In DNA form, the CDR3 reads TGTGCCAGCAGTAAAGGGCAGGGCCCCCGCAGGAGAGGCTACACCTTC. Translated, it gives CASSKGQGPRRRGYTF.

This chain links TRBV5-4 with TRBJ1-2; no definite D call. Germline V gene sequence: CDR1 SGHNT, CDR2 YYREEE (reference sequence). The CDR3 runs to 15 residues. Trimming took 4 bases from V and 2 from J, leaving 15 bases between them. As DNA, the CDR3 is TGTGCCAGCAGCGTCCAGATCGCGGCCAACTATGGCTACACCTTC. Protein sequence: CASSVQIAANYGYTF.

This rearrangement joins TRBV19 to TRBJ2-1; 8 bases match TRBD2. The CDR3 loop spans 14 amino acids. V was clipped by 1 base and J by 7 bases; unmatched bases: 3. Looked up from germline, CDR1 is LNHDA and CDR2 is SQIVND (reference sequence). CDR3 sequence (DNA): TGTGCCAGTAGTATAGCGGGGGGGAGGAATGAGCAGTTCTTC. Its protein product is CASSIAGGRNEQFF.